Following are 10 T cell receptor beta chains from one sample sequenced in a study of CD8 T cells in Susac syndrome (dated by TCRdb to between 2018 and 2021). Library creation used the immunoSEQ multiplex PCR assay. RNA was extracted using the RNeasy kit, and roughly 0.45 to 1 ug of the RNA was reverse transcribed with random hexamers. Through fastp at Q25 and MiXCR, TCRdb rebuilt clones from the public reads, retaining in-frame beta chains. When rows share a CDR3 protein, they turn into one entry using the most common DNA and genes. In this sample the table shows tens of thousands of distinct CDR3 sequences, just under 95% of which occur a single time. Together, the top ten hold about 0.45% of the sample. Specimen: CD8+ T cells from PBMCs. The receptors here all came from a human donor with Susac syndrome.

The genes are TRBV12-3 or TRBV12-4 and TRBJ2-1; 9 bases map to TRBD2. J lost 3 bases, V lost 4 bases, and 4 bases had no gene match. The CDR3 is 15 amino acids. The CDR3 loop reads CASSYTSGFYNEQFF. CDR3 DNA: TGTGCCAGCAGTTATACTAGCGGGTTCTACAATGAGCAGTTCTTC.

The chain uses TRBV20-1 and TRBJ2-1; maybe TRBD2 (5 bases). The V end lost 6 bases, the J end lost 14 bases, and 14 bases lay between the germline ends. CDR3 length: 10 residues. Looked up from germline, CDR1 is DFQATT and CDR2 is SNEGSKA (reference sequence). The CDR3 nucleotides are TGCAGTGCCGAAGAGAGGGCAGAGTTCTTC. Translation: CSAEERAEFF.

About this clonotype: A junction end diverges from the germline sequence, so it may reflect a read error. The CDR3 bases are TGTGCCAGCAGTTTATCGGGTTTCTCCTTCGAGCAGTACTTC. Translation gives CASSLSGFSFEQYF. The gene calls are TRBV12-3 or TRBV12-4 and TRBJ2-7; no clear D. The CDR3 length is 14 residues.

The chain combines TRBV6-6 with TRBJ1-2; possibly TRBD1 for D (5 bases). CDR3 length equals 14 residues. CDR1 and CDR2 from the germline V gene are MNHNY and SVGAGI (reference sequence). The V gene lost 2 bases and the J gene lost 8 bases, with 15 bases spanning the gap. The CDR3 loop reads CASSYDGPRGGYTF. The CDR3 bases are TGTGCCAGCAGTTACGACGGACCGCGGGGCGGCTACACCTTC.

The rearrangement joins TRBV25-1 to TRBJ2-7; 8 positions match TRBD2. The CDR3 runs to 14 residues. Germline CDR1 and CDR2: MGHDK and SYGVNS. The junction had 2 bases not matched to a gene; V was cut back by 4 bases and J by 0 bases. CDR3 DNA: TGTGCCAGCAGTGGGCTAGCGGGCTCCTACGAGCAGTACTTC. This gives the protein CASSGLAGSYEQYF.

The V and J genes are TRBV3-1 and TRBJ1-2; D not certain. The CDR3 extends over 16 amino acids. V dropped 1 base and J dropped 4 bases, with 16 bases sitting between them. CDR1 LGHDT and CDR2 YNNKEL come from the germline V gene (reference sequence). CDR3 nucleotide sequence: TGTGCCAGCAGCCAAGTTCTGGGGATTACCTCCTATGGCTACACCTTC. Protein product: CASSQVLGITSYGYTF. Complete variable domain (other parts from reference TRBV3-1 and TRBJ1-2): DTAVSQTPKYLVTQMGNDKSIKCEQNLGHDTMYWYKQDSKKFLKIMFSYNNKELIINETVPNRFSPKSPDKAHLNLHINSLELGDSAVYFCASSQVLGITSYGYTFGSGTRLTVV.

The chain links TRBV5-5 to TRBJ2-7; 8 bases line up with TRBD1. This CDR3 has 16 residues. The junction had 13 bases not matched to a gene; V was cut back by 6 bases and J by 2 bases. CDR1 is SGHKS and CDR2 is YYEKEE in the germline V gene (reference sequence). CDR3 bases: TGTGCCAGCACCCTGAGGGGGACAGGATATACCTACGAGCAGTACTTC. It codes for CASTLRGTGYTYEQYF.

The chain employs TRBV4-2 and TRBJ1-1; no reliable D call. CDR1 is LGHNA, CDR2 YNFKEQ, per germline. V gave up 1 base and J gave up 5 bases, with 8 bases separating them. The CDR3 has 13 amino acids. CDR3 protein: CASSQAEQTEAFF. As DNA, the CDR3 is TGTGCCAGCAGCCAAGCTGAGCAGACTGAAGCTTTCTTT.

V is TRBV30 and J is TRBJ1-1; weak D call: TRBD1 (5 bases). V was pared by 1 base and J by 1 base, with 10 bases between. This CDR3 spans 14 amino acids. Looked up from germline, CDR1 is GTSNPN and CDR2 is SVGIG (reference sequence). The CDR3 DNA is TGTGCCTGGAGTGACAGGTCGCAGAACACTGAAGCTTTCTTT. Translating gives CAWSDRSQNTEAFF. The full variable domain, its missing parts supplied by reference TRBV30 and TRBJ1-1, is SQTIHQWPATLVQPVGSPLSLECTVEGTSNPNLYWYRQAAGRGLQLLFYSVGIGQISSEVPQNLSASRPQDRQFILSSKKLLLSDSGFYLCAWSDRSQNTEAFFGQGTRLTVV.

V and J are TRBV2 and TRBJ1-5, with 7 bases fitting TRBD1. Germline assignment: CDR1 SNHLY and CDR2 FYNNEI. The CDR3 has 14 amino acids. The V and J ends lost 9 bases and 0 bases, in that order; junction bases with no gene match: 5. CDR3 amino acids: CASTGVYSNQPQHF. The CDR3 DNA sequence: TGTGCCAGTACAGGGGTATATAGCAATCAGCCCCAGCATTTT.